These 17 T cell receptor beta chains came from one sample sequenced in a study of blood T cell repertoires in COVID-19. Data came from immunoSEQ multiplex PCR; TCRdb stores just in-frame clones and leaves some out. The sample contains approximately 300,000 clones, nearly 90% of which appear only once. The sequenced sample was peripheral blood. The receptors here all came from a woman in her thirties or forties with COVID-19, enrolled during active disease.

The V gene is TRBV7-2, the J gene TRBJ2-1; 7 positions match TRBD1. This CDR3 spans 15 amino acids. V gave up 8 bases and J gave up 0 bases; unmatched junction bases: 7. CDR1 is SGHTA, CDR2 FQGNSA, per germline. The CDR3 coding sequence is TGTGCCAGCCGAAAACAGGGGAACTCCTACAATGAGCAGTTCTTC. This encodes CASRKQGNSYNEQFF.

The chain carries TRBV18 and TRBJ2-1; TRBD1 matches 7 bases. Germline CDR1 KGHSH, CDR2 LQKENI. V shed 5 bases, J shed 3 bases, and the junction held 4 bases outside the gene matches. CDR3 size: 14 residues. In DNA, the CDR3 is TGTGCCAGCTCAACGACAGGGAACTACAATGAGCAGTTCTTC. It yields the protein CASSTTGNYNEQFF. Together with reference TRBV18 and TRBJ2-1, the CDR3 gives the full variable domain: NAGVMQNPRHLVRRRGQEARLRCSPMKGHSHVYWYRQLPEEGLKFMVYLQKENIIDESGMPKERFSAEFPKEGPSILRIQQVVRGDSAAYFCASSTTGNYNEQFFGPGTRLTVL.

The chain combines TRBV24-1 with TRBJ2-3; 7 bases match TRBD2. The CDR3 is 16 amino acids. Germline V lookup: CDR1 KGHDR, CDR2 SFDVKD. J lost 0 bases, V lost 3 bases, and 5 bases had no gene match. The CDR3 loop is CATSDRSGTSTDTQYF. CDR3 in DNA: TGTGCCACCAGTGATCGGAGCGGGACTAGCACAGATACGCAGTATTTT.

The chain has TRBV2 and TRBJ2-7; TRBD2 matches at 9 bases. With 0 bases clipped from V and 6 bases from J, the junction kept 0 bases outside the gene matches. Per the germline V gene, CDR1 is SNHLY and CDR2 is FYNNEI. The CDR3 extends over 13 amino acids. The CDR3: CASSEARGGEQYF. The CDR3, as DNA: TGTGCCAGCAGTGAAGCGCGGGGGGGCGAGCAGTACTTC.

V and J are TRBV28 and TRBJ1-1, with D unresolved. CDR3 size: 15 residues. V was shortened by 6 bases and J by 5 bases, with 19 bases between the two germline ends. Germline CDR1 and CDR2: MDHEN and SYDVKM. Here the CDR3 DNA reads TGTGCCAGCAGCCCCTACTCGGACTGGATGACTGAAGCTTTCTTT. It yields the protein CASSPYSDWMTEAFF. Looking up the rest from reference TRBV28 and TRBJ1-1 gives the full variable domain: DVKVTQSSRYLVKRTGEKVFLECVQDMDHENMFWYRQDPGLGLRLIYFSYDVKMKEKGDIPEGYSVSREKKERFSLILESASTNQTSMYLCASSPYSDWMTEAFFGQGTRLTVV.

This sequence joins TRBV6-6 and TRBJ1-4, with 7 bases fitting TRBD1. The CDR3 totals 18 residues. With 5 bases clipped from V and 8 bases from J, the junction kept 20 bases outside the gene matches. The germline V gene has CDR1 MNHNY and CDR2 SVGAGI (reference sequence). CDR3 protein: CASSPRGRQIRVGEKLFF. CDR3 sequence (DNA): TGTGCCAGCAGTCCAAGGGGGCGACAGATCAGAGTCGGCGAAAAACTGTTTTTT.

This clone has more than one count but fewer than ten. The V gene is TRBV5-1, the J gene TRBJ2-3, with D hard to call. CDR3 size: 14 residues. V was trimmed by 4 bases and J by 6 bases, leaving 15 bases between them. CDR1 SGHRS and CDR2 YFSETQ come from the germline V gene. The CDR3 spells CASSVEPGGDTQYF. For the CDR3, the DNA is TGCGCCAGCAGCGTAGAGCCGGGTGGTGATACGCAGTATTTT.

The chain employs TRBV30 and TRBJ1-5, with TRBD1 matching over 8 bases. The CDR3 extends over 14 amino acids. From germline, CDR1 is GTSNPN and CDR2 SVGIG (reference sequence). J was trimmed by 6 bases and V by 3 bases; bases with no gene match: 7. CDR3 protein: CAWRGRGHGQPQHF. As DNA, the CDR3 is TGTGCCTGGAGGGGCAGGGGGCATGGTCAGCCCCAGCATTTT.

This chain links TRBV27 with TRBJ1-2; 12 nucleotides agree with TRBD1. Germline CDR1 and CDR2: MNHEY and SMNVEV (reference sequence). The CDR3 is 16 amino acids. Losses at the gene ends were 5 bases for V and 8 bases for J; bases not matched to a gene: 12. The CDR3 loop is CASSPRGQGARGGYTF. The CDR3 DNA sequence: TGTGCCAGCAGTCCCCGGGGACAGGGGGCGAGAGGCGGCTACACCTTC.

The chain links TRBV27 to TRBJ2-7; D remains ambiguous. Trimming stripped 5 bases from V and 1 base from J, with 3 bases between. The CDR3 has 11 residues. Germline V gives CDR1 MNHEY, CDR2 SMNVEV (reference sequence). The CDR3 is CASSPSYEQYF. DNA of the CDR3: TGTGCCAGCAGTCCTTCCTACGAGCAGTACTTC.

The chain couples TRBV28 to TRBJ1-5, with D hard to call. CDR1 MDHEN and CDR2 SYDVKM come from the germline V gene. V was clipped by 5 bases and J by 1 base, with 6 bases between them. CDR3 length: 13 amino acids. DNA for the CDR3: TGTGCCAGCAGTCCCCTGAGCAATCAGCCCCAGCATTTT. It is translated as CASSPLSNQPQHF.

The chain recombines TRBV6-5 with TRBJ2-5; TRBD1 matches 7 bases. V was clipped by 6 bases and J by 4 bases; unmatched bases: 11. CDR1 MNHEY and CDR2 SVGAGI come from the germline V gene. The CDR3 runs to 15 residues. The CDR3 loop reads CASSLDRDWGETQYF. The CDR3 region has the DNA TGTGCCAGCAGCCTCGACAGGGATTGGGGAGAGACCCAGTACTTC.

V gene TRBV19 combines with J gene TRBJ2-4; D ambiguous. Per germline, CDR1 LNHDA and CDR2 SQIVND (reference sequence). Trimming removed 2 bases from V and 0 bases from J, with 8 bases in between. This CDR3 has 15 residues. The CDR3 here is CASSIRVLAKNIQYF. The CDR3 nucleotides are TGTGCCAGTAGTATACGCGTACTAGCCAAAAACATTCAGTACTTC.

The chain joins TRBV5-8 to TRBJ2-7, with 9 bases that match TRBD1. Losses at the gene ends were 4 bases for V and 6 bases for J; bases not matched to a gene: 5. The V gene's germline CDR1 is SGHTS and CDR2 YDEGEE. The CDR3 has 13 amino acids. The CDR3 DNA follows: TGTGCCAGCAGCGGGGACAGGGTCAGCGAGCAGTACTTC. As protein: CASSGDRVSEQYF.

CDR3 sequence (DNA): TGTGCCTGGAGTGTAATCGTAATTTTTGACAGGATCAATAATTCACCCCTCCACTTT. This codes for CAWSVIVIFDRINNSPLHF. The chain employs TRBV30 and TRBJ1-6, with D perhaps matching TRBD1 (6 bases). The V end lost 0 bases, the J end lost 5 bases, and 23 bases lay between the germline ends. The CDR3 covers 19 residues. Germline-derived CDR1 and CDR2 are GTSNPN and SVGIG (reference sequence).

V and J are TRBV7-3 and TRBJ1-2, with D possibly being TRBD1 (6 bases). The germline gives CDR1 SGHTA, CDR2 FQGTGA. The V end lost 4 bases, the J end lost 3 bases, and 15 bases lay between the germline ends. The CDR3 is 15 amino acids. Here the CDR3 reads CASSSQGTYDYGYTF. CDR3 DNA sequence: TGTGCCAGCAGCTCACAGGGAACTTATGACTATGGCTACACCTTC. Based on the CDR3 plus reference TRBV7-3 and TRBJ1-2, the full variable domain is GAGVSQTPSNKVTEKGKYVELRCDPISGHTALYWYRQSLGQGPEFLIYFQGTGAADDSGLPNDRFFAVRPEGSVSTLKIQRTERGDSAVYLCASSSQGTYDYGYTFGSGTRLTVV.

In the case of this clone: The sample holds other DNA sequences that translate to the same CDR3. The CDR3 DNA is TGTGCCAGCAGCGTAGTCTCGGGGGAGCTGTTTTTT. Translating it yields CASSVVSGELFF. The J gene is TRBJ2-2, the V gene TRBV9, with D hard to call. Germline lookup yields CDR1 SGDLS and CDR2 YYNGEE. V dropped 0 bases and J dropped 8 bases, with 5 bases sitting between them. The CDR3 length is 12 residues.